A selection of T cell receptor beta chains follows, all from one sample in a study of long-term antiretroviral therapy in people with HIV. The repertoire was sequenced with immunoSEQ multiplex PCR; TCRdb's copy has only in-frame clones and lacks some. The data contain around 23,000 clones, roughly 79% of them singletons. Material: unsorted PBMCs, obtained at the start of antiretroviral therapy, before treatment. These receptors all stem from a woman under 30 with HIV. Both conserved end residues are part of each CDR3. A D gene is named only where the DNA matches it firmly. The listing skips clone size in some rows; elsewhere it reads once, few, many or a size class.

d_gene | j_gene | abundance | v_gene | CDR3aa | CDR3nt
TRBD1 | TRBJ2-7 | - | TRBV27 | CASRPTGTGITYEQYF | TGTGCCAGCAGACCCACCGGGACAGGGATCACCTACGAGCAGTACTTC
TRBD2 | TRBJ2-3 | - | TRBV7-2 | CASSSLAGVRDTQYF | TGTGCCAGCAGCTCACTAGCGGGAGTAAGGGATACGCAGTATTTT
- | TRBJ2-5 | once | TRBV5-1 | CASSLDETQYF | TGCGCCAGCAGCTTGGATGAGACCCAGTACTTC
- | TRBJ2-4 | - | TRBV15 | CATSSYREGYIQYF | TGTGCCACCAGCAGCTACAGGGAGGGCTACATTCAGTACTTC
- | TRBJ2-3 | - | TRBV29-1 | CSSTIGGTDTQYF | TGCAGCTCAACTATAGGGGGAACAGATACGCAGTATTTT
TRBD1 | TRBJ2-1 | - | TRBV7-9 | CASSPGTGETAYNEQFF | TGTGCCAGCAGCCCCGGGACAGGGGAAACGGCGTACAATGAGCAGTTCTTC
- | TRBJ2-7 | - | TRBV7-6 | CASSFPWSSYEQYF | TGTGCCAGCAGCTTTCCCTGGAGCTCCTACGAGCAGTACTTC
- | TRBJ1-5 | - | TRBV6-5 | CASRDAQGDQPQHF | TGTGCCAGCAGAGACGCACAGGGTGATCAGCCCCAGCATTTT
- | TRBJ2-7 | - | TRBV4-1 | CASSQGLDSTYEQYF | TGCGCCAGCAGCCAAGGGCTGGACAGTACCTACGAGCAGTACTTC
TRBD2 | TRBJ2-3 | few | TRBV7-3 | CASSWGTRPSTDTQYF | TGTGCCAGCAGCTGGGGGACTAGGCCCAGCACAGATACGCAGTATTTT
TRBD1 | TRBJ2-5 | - | TRBV29-1 | CSVGDREETQYF | TGCAGCGTGGGGGACAGGGAAGAGACCCAGTACTTC
TRBD1 | TRBJ1-2 | - | TRBV18 | CASSPTGDGTYGYTF | TGTGCCAGCTCACCGACAGGGGATGGCACCTATGGCTACACCTTC
- | TRBJ2-2 | once | TRBV7-9 | CASSPQAGRGTGELFF | TGTGCCAGCAGTCCTCAGGCGGGGCGAGGCACCGGGGAGCTGTTTTTT
TRBD1 | TRBJ2-7 | - | TRBV6-6 | CASSFIPGQDRGEQYF | TGTGCCAGCAGTTTCATACCGGGACAGGATAGAGGCGAGCAGTACTTC
- | TRBJ2-3 | - | TRBV7-8 | CASRRYTDTQYF | TGTGCCAGCAGACGGTACACAGATACGCAGTATTTT
TRBD2 | TRBJ2-2 | - | TRBV11-2 | CASSRGAGGAGELFF | TGTGCCAGCAGCCGAGGAGCGGGAGGGGCCGGGGAGCTGTTTTTT
- | TRBJ2-7 | once | TRBV6-1 | CASSQGVGTYEQYF | TGTGCCAGCAGCCAAGGGGTGGGGACCTACGAGCAGTACTTC
- | TRBJ1-4 | - | TRBV5-1 | CASSFYRDPNEKLFF | TGCGCCAGCAGCTTCTACAGGGACCCTAATGAAAAACTGTTTTTT
TRBD1 | TRBJ1-5 | - | TRBV19 | CASSRDRDLQPQHF | TGTGCCAGTAGTAGGGACAGGGATCTTCAGCCCCAGCATTTT
- | TRBJ2-5 | medium-sized | TRBV30 | CAWSLGLQETQYF | TGTGCCTGGAGCCTTGGACTACAAGAGACCCAGTACTTC
- | TRBJ1-2 | - | TRBV7-9 | CASSLDRSANYGYTF | TGTGCCAGCAGCTTAGACAGGTCAGCTAACTATGGCTACACCTTC
- | TRBJ2-7 | - | TRBV7-2 | CASSLGLGAFYEQYF | TGTGCCAGCAGCTTAGGTCTGGGAGCCTTCTACGAGCAGTACTTC
TRBD1 | TRBJ1-1 | - | TRBV7-3 | CASSFSGGNTEAFF | TGTGCCAGCAGCTTCTCAGGGGGCAACACTGAAGCTTTCTTT
TRBD1 | TRBJ2-7 | few | TRBV7-7 | CASSQGTGGPYEQYF | TGTGCCAGCAGTCAGGGGACAGGGGGGCCCTACGAGCAGTACTTC
- | TRBJ2-2 | - | TRBV9 | CASSPNGGSNTGELFF | TGTGCCAGCAGCCCCAATGGGGGTTCGAACACCGGGGAGCTGTTTTTT
TRBD2 | TRBJ2-7 | once | TRBV27 | CASSPPGGFYEQYF | TGTGCCAGCAGTCCACCGGGAGGGTTCTACGAGCAGTACTTC
- | TRBJ1-6 | - | TRBV5-4 | CASSFGVSIHNSPLHF | TGTGCCAGCAGCTTCGGGGTCAGTATCCATAATTCACCCCTCCACTTT
- | TRBJ2-1 | - | TRBV19 | CASSKTSVSYNEQFF | TGTGCCAGTAGTAAGACTAGTGTCTCCTACAATGAGCAGTTCTTC
- | TRBJ2-1 | - | TRBV29-1 | CSVDSGPNEQFF | TGCAGCGTTGATTCCGGGCCTAATGAGCAGTTCTTC
- | TRBJ1-1 | once | TRBV5-6 | CASSSGIGYTEAFF | TGTGCCAGCAGCTCAGGGATTGGGTACACTGAAGCTTTCTTT
- | TRBJ1-2 | - | TRBV6-6 | CASRLIGVRYGYTF | TGTGCCAGCAGACTCATCGGCGTCCGCTATGGCTACACCTTC